Sequencing of this T cell receptor beta chain was carried out in a study of Graves' ophthalmopathy and Graves' hyperthyroidism. Study at large: Stable hyperthyroidism meant no ophthalmopathy within 18 months of follow-up. The study, taken as a whole, reports: Detection in blood was also observed for most expanded thyroid clonotypes above 0.001 frequency. The model achieved 70.59% sensitivity and around 78% specificity for ophthalmopathy progression. A 13-signature model separated ophthalmopathy from stable hyperthyroidism, 85% to 90% sensitivity, roughly 80% specificity.

This clonotype was recorded at least ten times. Its cognate antigen is unknown. The CDR3 length is 13 residues. V shed 1 base, J shed 10 bases, and the junction held 1 base outside the gene matches. Germline CDR1 is SGHVS and CDR2 is FNYEAQ. TCR beta CDR3 regions were amplified from RNA transcripts. Second-round multiplex PCR followed a first-round RT-PCR using HTBI primers. In TCRdb, the multiplex PCR reads were re-called with MiXCR into one record per CDR3 protein. The table has 900,000 to 1,200,000 distinct CDR3 sequences, about two fifths seen once. Source material: peripheral blood or thyroid tissue (not recorded which). V usage is TRBV7-6 and J usage is TRBJ1-6; 7 positions agree with TRBD1. The source is an adult man with Graves' hyperthyroidism. The CDR3 sequence is CASSLDRGSPLHF. CDR3 in DNA: TGTGCCAGCAGCTTAGACAGGGGATCACCCCTCCACTTT.